These 8 T cell receptor beta chains originate from one sample sequenced in a study of neoadjuvant anti-PD-1 for oral cavity cancer. Clones were read by immunoSEQ multiplex PCR, and TCRdb kept only the in-frame ones, dropping some. This table has over 7,000 clones, approximately 71% appearing once. The time point denotes: after neoadjuvant nivolumab, at surgical resection. The sequences come from PBMCs, collected after nivolumab (anti-PD-1) treatment. Receptors originate from a person aged 35-80 years with oral cavity squamous cell carcinoma.

The DNA of the CDR3 is TGCGCCAGCAGCCAAGGCTCAGGGGCGGACACTGAAGCTTTCTTT. The encoded protein is CASSQGSGADTEAFF. This sequence joins TRBV4-1 and TRBJ1-1, with a tentative D call TRBD1 (6 bases). Deletions cut 1 base from V and 3 bases from J, with 12 bases between. Germline CDR1 and CDR2: MGHRA and YSYEKL. The CDR3 consists of 15 residues.

This chain uses TRBV7-2 with TRBJ2-7, with D possibly TRBD2 on 6 matching bases. The V gene's germline CDR1 is SGHTA and CDR2 FQGNSA. Trimming stripped 0 bases from V and 7 bases from J, with 7 bases between. The CDR3 length is 12 residues. CDR3 in amino acids: CASSLAGGEQYF. CDR3 DNA sequence: TGTGCCAGCAGCTTAGCGGGGGGTGAGCAGTACTTC. Full variable domain (rest looked up from reference TRBV7-2 and TRBJ2-7): GAGVSQSPSNKVTEKGKDVELRCDPISGHTALYWYRQSLGQGLEFLIYFQGNSAPDKSGLPSDRFSAERTGGSVSTLTIQRTQQEDSAVYLCASSLAGGEQYFGPGTRLTVT.

This sequence joins TRBV10-3 and TRBJ1-1; 10 nucleotides line up with TRBD1. Germline lookup yields CDR1 ENHRY and CDR2 SYGVKD. The ends lost 0 bases at V and 1 base at J; junction bases unmatched: 11. This CDR3 is built from 19 residues. The CDR3 nucleotides read TGTGCCATCAGTGAGTCAGTTATAGGACAGGGGGGAGAGAACACTGAAGCTTTCTTT. Translated: CAISESVIGQGGENTEAFF.

The chain carries TRBV9 and TRBJ1-2, with D perhaps matching TRBD1 (6 bases). Germline lookup yields CDR1 SGDLS and CDR2 YYNGEE. The V and J ends lost 3 bases and 4 bases respectively, with 13 bases between them. The CDR3 totals 14 residues. The CDR3 sequence is CASSGDTRGYGYTF. In DNA, the CDR3 is TGTGCCAGCAGCGGGGACACCAGGGGCTATGGCTACACCTTC.

The chain carries TRBV28 and TRBJ2-7, with unresolved D. Trimming pared 7 bases from V and 2 bases from J, leaving 12 bases between. This CDR3 has 13 residues. The germline gives CDR1 MDHEN, CDR2 SYDVKM. CDR3 coding DNA: TGTGCCAGCAATCCCCCCACAGCCTACGAGCAGTACTTC. It translates to CASNPPTAYEQYF.

This chain joins TRBV19 and TRBJ2-5; maybe TRBD1 (7 bases). Germline V gene sequence: CDR1 LNHDA, CDR2 SQIVND (reference sequence). V was clipped by 3 bases and J by 4 bases, with 12 bases between them. CDR3 length equals 14 residues. In DNA form, the CDR3 reads TGTGCCAGTAGTATTAGACAGGGAGGAGAGACCCAGTACTTC. Protein product: CASSIRQGGETQYF. The full variable domain, with the rest looked up from reference TRBV19 and TRBJ2-5, is DGGITQSPKYLFRKEGQNVTLSCEQNLNHDAMYWYRQDPGQGLRLIYYSQIVNDFQKGDIAEGYSVSREKKESFPLTVTSAQKNPTAFYLCASSIRQGGETQYFGPGTRLLVL.

The chain couples TRBV7-9 to TRBJ2-5; no firm D call. Per germline, CDR1 SEHNR and CDR2 FQNEAQ (reference sequence). The V end was cut by 0 bases, the J end by 5 bases, with 10 bases between. The CDR3 runs to 14 residues. The CDR3: CASSLATPSETQYF. The CDR3 DNA reads TGTGCCAGCAGCTTAGCTACCCCCAGCGAGACCCAGTACTTC. Combining the CDR3 with reference TRBV7-9 and TRBJ2-5 gives the whole variable domain DTGVSQNPRHKITKRGQNVTFRCDPISEHNRLYWYRQTLGQGPEFLTYFQNEAQLEKSRLLSDRFSAERPKGSFSTLEIQRTEQGDSAMYLCASSLATPSETQYFGPGTRLLVL.

The chain has TRBV5-6 and TRBJ2-7; 10 bases align to TRBD1. This CDR3 has 15 amino acids. With V trimmed by 4 bases and J by 3 bases, 7 bases remained unmatched. From germline, CDR1 is SGHDT and CDR2 YYEEEE. CDR3 loop: CASSPDRGTYYEQYF. For the CDR3, the DNA is TGTGCCAGCAGCCCGGACAGGGGGACATACTACGAGCAGTACTTC. Complete variable domain (other parts from reference TRBV5-6 and TRBJ2-7): DAGVTQSPTHLIKTRGQQVTLRCSPKSGHDTVSWYQQALGQGPQFIFQYYEEEERQRGNFPDRFSGHQFPNYSSELNVNALLLGDSALYLCASSPDRGTYYEQYFGPGTRLTVT.